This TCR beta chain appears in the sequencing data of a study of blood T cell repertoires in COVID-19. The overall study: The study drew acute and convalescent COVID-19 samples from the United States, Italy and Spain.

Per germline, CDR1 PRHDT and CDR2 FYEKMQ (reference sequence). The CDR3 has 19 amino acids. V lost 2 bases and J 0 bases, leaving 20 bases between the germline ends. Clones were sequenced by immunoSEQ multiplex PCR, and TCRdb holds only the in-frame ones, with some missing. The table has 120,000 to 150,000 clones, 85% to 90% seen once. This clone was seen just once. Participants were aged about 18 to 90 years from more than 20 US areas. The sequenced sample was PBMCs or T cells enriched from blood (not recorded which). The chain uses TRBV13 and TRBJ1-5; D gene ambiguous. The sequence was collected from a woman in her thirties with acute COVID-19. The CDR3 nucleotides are TGTGCCAGCAGCTTAAGAGGTTATGCAGGCGGGTATAGCAATCAGCCCCAGCATTTT. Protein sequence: CASSLRGYAGGYSNQPQHF.